This T cell receptor beta chain was documented in a study of tumor-infiltrating lymphocytes in oesophageal squamous cell carcinoma. TCRdb redid the calling of the PCR reads with MiXCR, one entry per CDR3 protein. The table shows approximately 15,000 distinct CDR3 sequences, with around 50% occurring only once. From germline, CDR1 is SGHTA and CDR2 FQGTGA. Unmatched junction bases numbered 6, after V lost 2 bases and J lost 2 bases. The CDR3 spans 16 residues. This clonotype was recorded a few times. Sample: esophageal tumor tissue. This TCR derives from a female donor with esophageal squamous cell carcinoma. The J gene is TRBJ2-5, the V gene TRBV7-3; 9 nucleotides line up with TRBD2. The CDR3 sequence is CASSLWASGAQETQYF. CDR3 coding DNA: TGTGCCAGCAGCTTATGGGCTAGCGGGGCACAAGAGACCCAGTACTTC.